What follows is one T cell receptor (beta chain) and its context. The record originates from a study of T cell changes during pregnancy in multiple sclerosis. Germline assignment: CDR1 SGDLS and CDR2 YYNGEE. Trimming cost V 3 bases and J 1 base, with 7 bases left between them. The length of the CDR3 is 14 residues. Data came from immunoSEQ multiplex PCR; TCRdb stores just in-frame clones and leaves some out. The data show roughly 93,000 clones, 85% to 95% seen once. The V call is TRBV9, the J call TRBJ2-2; tentative D call: TRBD2 (5 bases). The clonotype originates from a female donor with multiple sclerosis, enrolled in a pregnancy study. Material: peripheral blood, obtained before pregnancy. The CDR3, as DNA: TGTGCCAGCAGCGAAGGAGGGAACACCGGGGAGCTGTTTTTT. Translation gives CASSEGGNTGELFF.